The 24 T cell receptor beta chains listed next were all sequenced from one sample in a study of cytomegalovirus exposure and HLA in healthy donors. Use of 60 Vbeta and 13 Jbeta primers characterized the PCR. Assay: immunoSEQ multiplex PCR; the TCRdb copy retains only in-frame clones and omits some. The sample contains around 67,000 clones, less than 80% of which appear only once. Sequencing was performed on PBMCs. The receptors here all came from a woman aged 45 to 65 in good health and CMV-seronegative.

J is TRBJ2-7 and V is TRBV29-1; TRBD2 is a possible D gene (7 bases). Deletions cut 7 bases from V and 6 bases from J, with 19 bases between. Germline V lookup: CDR1 SQVTM, CDR2 ANQGSEA. The CDR3 covers 13 residues. CDR3 protein: CSALGGAMGEQYF. The CDR3 DNA is TGCAGCGCCCTGGGGGGGGCTATGGGCGAGCAGTACTTC.

The chain has TRBV7-9 and TRBJ1-5; the D is unclear. Germline V lookup: CDR1 SEHNR, CDR2 FQNEAQ (reference sequence). The CDR3 runs to 16 residues. Deletions cut 4 bases from V and 7 bases from J, with 20 bases between. The CDR3, as DNA: TGTGCCAGCAGCTCTTATAGTTCCGGTCAGCGACAGCCCCAGCATTTT. Translated: CASSSYSSGQRQPQHF.

The rearrangement uses TRBV10-3 and TRBJ2-6; weak D call: TRBD2 (6 bases). Trimming left V 2 bases short and J 1 base short, with 15 bases between. Germline V gene lookup returns CDR1 ENHRY and CDR2 SYGVKD. The CDR3 totals 18 residues. The CDR3, as DNA: TGTGCCATCAGTGAGCCGGGGGTTTCAATGTCTGGGGCCAACGTCCTGACTTTC. Translated, it gives CAISEPGVSMSGANVLTF.

In regard to this clone: Distinct nucleotide sequences in the sample also encode this CDR3. The chain is built from TRBV9 and TRBJ1-1; 7 bases are shared with TRBD1. This CDR3 spans 14 amino acids. Germline V lookup: CDR1 SGDLS, CDR2 YYNGEE. V trimming: 2 bases; J trimming: 2 bases; junction bases outside the gene matches: 3. The CDR3 DNA reads as TGTGCCAGCAGCGTTACAGGGGCTAACACTGAAGCTTTCTTT. This encodes CASSVTGANTEAFF.

The rearrangement links TRBV15 to TRBJ2-5, with TRBD1 matching 8 bases. V was pared by 4 bases and J by 4 bases, with 11 bases of the junction left unmatched. The length of the CDR3 is 16 residues. Germline lookup yields CDR1 LNHNV and CDR2 YYDKDF (reference sequence). In DNA, the CDR3 is TGTGCCACCAGCATCCGACCAGGGGGCGCGGGAGAGACCCAGTACTTC. Encoded protein: CATSIRPGGAGETQYF.

V and J are TRBV12-5 and TRBJ2-1; the match to TRBD1 covers 7 bases. Trimming took 3 bases from V and 9 from J; bases not matched to a gene: 11. The CDR3 has 15 residues. The germline CDR1 and CDR2 sequences are LGHNT and FRNRAP. CDR3 sequence: CASGFNVQGDTEQFF. CDR3 DNA sequence: TGTGCTAGTGGTTTCAACGTGCAGGGGGATACTGAGCAGTTCTTC.

CDR3 in DNA: TGCGCCAGCAGCCAAGAAGGTCGGGGGTGGTCGGATACGCAGTATTTT. Protein product: CASSQEGRGWSDTQYF. V usage is TRBV4-3 and J usage is TRBJ2-3, with D tentatively TRBD2 (6 bases). Germline loops: CDR1 LGHNA, CDR2 YSLEER. V gave up 0 bases and J gave up 6 bases, with 16 bases separating them. CDR3 length: 16 residues.

The rearrangement uses TRBV15 and TRBJ2-2, with D possibly being TRBD1 (5 bases). The CDR3 runs 17 residues. Trimming stripped 0 bases from V and 4 bases from J, with 15 bases between. Germline V CDR1 and CDR2: LNHNV, YYDKDF (reference sequence). The CDR3 region is CATSRDESQGGTGELFF. DNA for the CDR3: TGTGCCACCAGCAGAGATGAGAGTCAGGGCGGCACCGGGGAGCTGTTTTTT. The whole variable domain, filled in from reference TRBV15 and TRBJ2-2, reads DAMVIQNPRYQVTQFGKPVTLSCSQTLNHNVMYWYQQKSSQAPKLLFHYYDKDFNNEADTPDNFQSRRPNTSFCFLDIRSPGLGDTAMYLCATSRDESQGGTGELFFGEGSRLTVL.

There are a few counts of this clone. The chain's CDR3 is CASTLDTNYGYTF. CDR3 in DNA: TGTGCCAGCACCCTGGACACGAACTATGGCTACACCTTC. This chain uses TRBV6-5 with TRBJ1-2, with D possibly matching TRBD1 (5 bases). Germline assignment: CDR1 MNHEY and CDR2 SVGAGI. This CDR3 is built from 13 residues. V gave up 7 bases and J gave up 2 bases, with 11 bases separating them.

As regards this clone: One end of the junction does not line up with germline, which may come from a read error. The V call is TRBV7-7, the J call TRBJ2-5, with 7 bases fitting TRBD2. The germline gives CDR1 SSHAT, CDR2 FNYEAQ (reference sequence). CDR3 length: 15 amino acids. The CDR3 coding sequence is TGTGCTAGCAGCTTAGCTGGCGGGAGCAGAGAGACCCAGTACTTC. Translation: CASSLAGGSRETQYF.

This chain uses TRBV5-1 with TRBJ1-2, with D perhaps matching TRBD1 (6 bases). The CDR3 is 16 amino acids. Per the germline V gene, CDR1 is SGHRS and CDR2 is YFSETQ. V was cut by 2 bases and J by 4 bases, with 18 bases left in between. The CDR3 sequence is CASSFFGGPSSYGYTF. The CDR3, as DNA: TGCGCCAGCAGCTTCTTCGGGGGGCCTTCGAGCTATGGCTACACCTTC.

The chain carries TRBV5-1 and TRBJ2-1; a weak D match, TRBD1 (6 bases). This CDR3 region has 16 residues. Between the trimmed V and J ends, which lost 0 bases and 1 base, there was a span of 11 bases. Germline-derived CDR1 and CDR2 are SGHRS and YFSETQ. The CDR3 sequence: CASSLAGQGSYNEQFF. DNA of the CDR3: TGCGCCAGCAGCTTGGCCGGCCAGGGGTCCTACAATGAGCAGTTCTTC.

The chain recombines TRBV6-1 with TRBJ1-1; D gene unclear. Germline CDR1 and CDR2: MNHNS and SASEGT. The CDR3 totals 15 residues. Trimming shortened V by 1 base and J by 0 bases, and 9 bases separated the two germline ends. The CDR3 bases are TGTGCCAGCAGTGAAGGCGAGGGTATGAACACTGAAGCTTTCTTT. This sequence encodes CASSEGEGMNTEAFF.

This sequence joins TRBV11-2 and TRBJ1-4; D is uncertain. V lost 5 bases to trimming and J lost 10 bases, with 23 bases between them. Per germline, CDR1 SGHAT and CDR2 FQNNGV. The CDR3 consists of 16 residues. The CDR3 region is CASSPTLGSFKGKLFF. Here the CDR3 DNA reads TGTGCCAGCAGCCCCACTCTGGGGAGCTTTAAGGGAAAACTGTTTTTT. The variable domain in full, completed from reference TRBV11-2 and TRBJ1-4, reads EAGVAQSPRYKIIEKRQSVAFWCNPISGHATLYWYQQILGQGPKLLIQFQNNGVVDDSQLPKDRFSAERLKGVDSTLKIQPAKLEDSAVYLCASSPTLGSFKGKLFFGSGTQLSVL.

The chain couples TRBV27 to TRBJ2-2; tentatively, D is TRBD2 (6 bases). This CDR3 is 16 amino acids long. Trimming pared 7 bases from V and 1 base from J, leaving 16 bases between. The germline V gene encodes CDR1 MNHEY and CDR2 SMNVEV (reference sequence). This chain's CDR3 is CASMVGGRGNTGELFF. In DNA, the CDR3 is TGTGCCAGCATGGTTGGGGGGAGAGGGAACACCGGGGAGCTGTTTTTT.

This chain joins TRBV27 and TRBJ2-3; 8 bases map to TRBD2. The CDR3 consists of 16 residues. From germline, CDR1 is MNHEY and CDR2 SMNVEV (reference sequence). V shed 6 bases and J 4 bases; nucleotides not matched to a gene: 12. CDR3 region: CASRAFAGGRADTQYF. The CDR3, as DNA: TGTGCCAGCAGGGCCTTTGCGGGAGGTAGGGCAGATACGCAGTATTTT.

V gene TRBV28 combines with J gene TRBJ1-4; D is ambiguous. From germline, CDR1 is MDHEN and CDR2 SYDVKM. V lost 7 bases, J lost 4 bases, and 13 bases lay in between. This CDR3 is 14 amino acids long. The chain's CDR3 is CASMEAGINEKLFF. CDR3 nucleotide sequence: TGTGCCAGCATGGAGGCAGGCATTAATGAAAAACTGTTTTTT.

The chain recombines TRBV28 with TRBJ1-4, with D possibly being TRBD1 (5 bases). This CDR3 spans 17 amino acids. V was clipped by 6 bases and J by 10 bases, with 27 bases between them. From germline, CDR1 is MDHEN and CDR2 SYDVKM. As DNA, the CDR3 is TGTGCCAGCAGACCAACAGGAGGGAGCGGTTTATCAGGAAAACTGTTTTTT. Amino acid sequence: CASRPTGGSGLSGKLFF.

V usage is TRBV6-5 and J usage is TRBJ2-7; TRBD2 might be the D (6 bases). Germline CDR1 and CDR2: MNHEY and SVGAGI. V dropped 5 bases and J dropped 6 bases, with 20 bases sitting between them. This CDR3 has 15 amino acids. CDR3 sequence reads: CASSQGLSPSREQYF. CDR3 nucleotides: TGTGCCAGCAGTCAAGGACTAAGTCCTTCTCGCGAGCAGTACTTC.

This clone was recorded once. The DNA of the CDR3 is TGTGCCAGCAGCGTAGGGTCTAGGATGACCGGGGAGCTGTTTTTT. Translation: CASSVGSRMTGELFF. The rearrangement uses TRBV9 and TRBJ2-2; D uncertain. CDR3 length: 15 amino acids. Germline CDR1 and CDR2: SGDLS and YYNGEE. The germline V and J ends were trimmed by 0 bases and 5 bases, with 11 bases remaining between them.

This chain links TRBV29-1 with TRBJ1-3, with TRBD1 matching over 7 bases. CDR1 and CDR2 from the germline V gene are SQVTM and ANQGSEA. The CDR3 totals 13 residues. The J segment lost 3 bases and the V segment lost 2 bases, leaving 1 base of the junction unmatched. CDR3 in DNA: TGCAGCGTTGAAACAGGGGATGGAAACACCATATATTTT. Its translation: CSVETGDGNTIYF.

This sequence joins TRBV18 and TRBJ1-2; a weak D match, TRBD1 (6 bases). The CDR3 totals 16 residues. The V gene lost 2 bases and the J gene lost 8 bases, with 21 bases spanning the gap. Germline CDR1 is KGHSH and CDR2 is LQKENI. CDR3 coding DNA: TGTGCCAGCTCACCAAGTCGCCAGGGGTTGGGTGGAGGCTACACCTTC. Translation: CASSPSRQGLGGGYTF.

This clone turned up a few times. At one of its ends the junction is not consistent with the germline gene, which may arise from a read error. The rearrangement uses TRBV7-7 and TRBJ2-5; D is uncertain. CDR3 size: 12 residues. CDR1 SSHAT and CDR2 FNYEAQ come from the germline V gene (reference sequence). The CDR3: CASSPNSETQYF. In DNA, the CDR3 is TGTGCTAGCAGCCCTAATTCTGAGACCCAGTACTTC.

V gene TRBV6-1 combines with J gene TRBJ2-1; D is perhaps TRBD2 (6 bases). Trimming removed 7 bases from V and 7 bases from J, with 17 bases in between. Germline V gives CDR1 MNHNS, CDR2 SASEGT. The CDR3 covers 14 residues. The CDR3, as DNA: TGTGCCAGCAACGAGATGGGGAGGACTAATGAGCAGTTCTTC. This sequence encodes CASNEMGRTNEQFF.